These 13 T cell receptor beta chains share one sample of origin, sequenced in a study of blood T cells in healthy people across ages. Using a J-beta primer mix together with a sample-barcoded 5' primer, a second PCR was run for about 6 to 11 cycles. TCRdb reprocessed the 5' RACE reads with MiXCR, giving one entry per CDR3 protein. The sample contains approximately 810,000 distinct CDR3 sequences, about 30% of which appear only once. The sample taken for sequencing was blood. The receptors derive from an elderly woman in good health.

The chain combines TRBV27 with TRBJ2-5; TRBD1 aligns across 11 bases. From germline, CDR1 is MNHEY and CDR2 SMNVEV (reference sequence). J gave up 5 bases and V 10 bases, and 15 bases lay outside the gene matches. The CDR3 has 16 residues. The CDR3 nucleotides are TGTGCCAACAGGGGGACAGGGGGAATTTCGGGGGAGACCCAGTACTTC. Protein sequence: CANRGTGGISGETQYF.

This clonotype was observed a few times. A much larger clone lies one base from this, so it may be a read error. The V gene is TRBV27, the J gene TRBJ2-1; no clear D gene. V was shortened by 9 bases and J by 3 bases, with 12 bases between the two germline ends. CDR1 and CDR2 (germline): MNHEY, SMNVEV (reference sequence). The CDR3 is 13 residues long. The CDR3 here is CARSWAVYNEQFF. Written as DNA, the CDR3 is TGTGCCAGGAGCTGGGCCGTCTACAATGAGCAGTTCTTC.

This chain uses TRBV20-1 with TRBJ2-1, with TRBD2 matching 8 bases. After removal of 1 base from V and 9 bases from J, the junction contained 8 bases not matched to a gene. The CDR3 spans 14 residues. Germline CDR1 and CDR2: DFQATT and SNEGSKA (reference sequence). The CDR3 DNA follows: TGCAGTGCTAGAGGTGCCGGGAGGGCCGTTGAGCAGTTCTTC. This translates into CSARGAGRAVEQFF.

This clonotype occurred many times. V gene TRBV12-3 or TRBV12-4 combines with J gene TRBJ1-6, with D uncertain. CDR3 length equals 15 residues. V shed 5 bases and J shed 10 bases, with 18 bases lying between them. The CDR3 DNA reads TGTGCCAGCAGTAAAGGAGACGGTCTCAGGTCACCCCTCCACTTT. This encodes CASSKGDGLRSPLHF.

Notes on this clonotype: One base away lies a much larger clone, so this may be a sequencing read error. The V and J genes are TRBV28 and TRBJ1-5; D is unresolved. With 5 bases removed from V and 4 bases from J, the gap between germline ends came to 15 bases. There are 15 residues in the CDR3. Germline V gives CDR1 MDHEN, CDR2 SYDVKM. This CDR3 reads CASSGAPVGNQPQHF. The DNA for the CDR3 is TGTGCCAGCAGTGGTGCCCCGGTAGGAAATCAGCCCCAGCATTTT.

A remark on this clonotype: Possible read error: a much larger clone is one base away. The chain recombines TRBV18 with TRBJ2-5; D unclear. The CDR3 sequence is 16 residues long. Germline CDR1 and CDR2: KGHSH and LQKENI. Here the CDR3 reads CVSSPPRPIGQETQYF. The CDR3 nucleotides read TGTGTCAGCTCACCACCGCGGCCAATCGGCCAGGAGACCCAGTACTTC.

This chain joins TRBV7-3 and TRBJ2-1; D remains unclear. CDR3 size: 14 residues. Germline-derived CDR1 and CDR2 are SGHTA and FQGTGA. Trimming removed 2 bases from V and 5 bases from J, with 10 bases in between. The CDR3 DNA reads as TGTGCCAGCAGCTTACCCTCCTCTAACAATGAGCAGTTCTTC. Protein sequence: CASSLPSSNNEQFF.

The CDR3 sequence is CASSQVPGGSYEQYF. In DNA, the CDR3 is TGTGCCAGCAGCCAAGTTCCAGGGGGCTCCTACGAGCAGTACTTC. This sequence joins TRBV3-1 and TRBJ2-7, with 7 nucleotides matching TRBD1. The germline CDR1 and CDR2 sequences are LGHDT and YNNKEL (reference sequence). The trim removed 1 base at V and 0 bases at J, leaving 3 bases unmatched. The CDR3 is 15 amino acids.

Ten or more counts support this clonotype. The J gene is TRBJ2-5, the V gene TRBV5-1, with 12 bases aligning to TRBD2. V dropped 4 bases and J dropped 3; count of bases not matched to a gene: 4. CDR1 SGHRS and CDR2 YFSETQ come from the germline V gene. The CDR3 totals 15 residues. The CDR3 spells CASSTGLAGKETQYF. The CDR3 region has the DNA TGCGCCAGCAGCACCGGACTAGCGGGGAAAGAGACCCAGTACTTC.

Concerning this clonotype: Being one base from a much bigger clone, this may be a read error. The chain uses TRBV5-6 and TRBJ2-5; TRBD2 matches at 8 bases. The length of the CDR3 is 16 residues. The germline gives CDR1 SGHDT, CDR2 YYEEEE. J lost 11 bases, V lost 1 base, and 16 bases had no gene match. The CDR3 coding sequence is TGTGCCAGCAGCTTGTCGGGACTAGTACCCCAAGTCAAGCAGTACTTC. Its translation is CASSLSGLVPQVKQYF.

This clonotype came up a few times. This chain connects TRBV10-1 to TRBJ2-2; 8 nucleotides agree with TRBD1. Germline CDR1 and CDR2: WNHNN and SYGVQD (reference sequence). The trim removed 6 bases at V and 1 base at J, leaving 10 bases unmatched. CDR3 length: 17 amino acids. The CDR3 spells CASSLRGLDQNTGELFF. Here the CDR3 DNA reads TGCGCCAGCAGCCTCAGGGGGCTGGATCAGAACACCGGGGAGCTGTTTTTT.

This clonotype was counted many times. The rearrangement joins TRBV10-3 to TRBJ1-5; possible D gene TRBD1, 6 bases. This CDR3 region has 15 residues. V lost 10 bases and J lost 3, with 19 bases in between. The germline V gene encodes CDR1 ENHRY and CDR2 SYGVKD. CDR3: CATLGGAGFNQPQHF. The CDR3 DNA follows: TGTGCCACCCTAGGGGGGGCAGGTTTCAATCAGCCCCAGCATTTT.

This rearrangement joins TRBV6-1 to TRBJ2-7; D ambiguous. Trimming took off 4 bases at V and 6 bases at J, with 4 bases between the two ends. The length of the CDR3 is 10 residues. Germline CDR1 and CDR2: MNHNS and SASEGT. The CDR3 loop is CASSAVEQYF. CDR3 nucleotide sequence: TGTGCCAGCAGTGCCGTCGAGCAGTACTTC.